Detailed here is one TCR beta chain. A junction end diverges from the germline sequence, so it may reflect a read error. This CDR3 spans 13 amino acids. The germline gives CDR1 GTSNPN, CDR2 SVGIG (reference sequence). These data come from a study of early T cells in non-severe SARS-CoV-2 infection. Individual cDNA molecules each received unique molecular identifiers attached to them. From the 5' RACE reads, TCRdb called clonotypes with MiXCR, one entry per CDR3 protein. This table has fewer than 100,000 distinct CDR3 sequences, roughly 12% appearing once. The chain uses TRBV30 and TRBJ2-1; D not certain. This receptor was identified in an adult who was a healthcare worker with PCR-confirmed SARS-CoV-2 infection or an uninfected control (not recorded which). Sample: whole blood. In DNA, the CDR3 is TGTGCCTGGAGCGTTGATAGCTACAATGAGCAGTTTTTC. It yields the protein CAWSVDSYNEQFF. Full variable domain (outside the CDR3, taken from reference TRBV30 and TRBJ2-1): SQTIHQWPATLVQPVGSPLSLECTVEGTSNPNLYWYRQAAGRGLQLLFYSVGIGQISSEVPQNLSASRPQDRQFILSSKKLLLSDSGFYLCAWSVDSYNEQFFGPGTRLTVL.